The clone carrying this T cell receptor (beta chain) was seen only a few times. The antigen is undetermined. Preparation of the TCRbeta library used unique molecular identifiers. TCRdb re-called the PCR reads through MiXCR, storing one row per CDR3 protein. Here the sample spans 180,000 or so distinct CDR3 sequences, 6.3% being singletons. This sample stems from a study of T-cell reconstitution after alpha-beta-depleted transplantation in children. Germline CDR1 and CDR2: MGHRA and YSYEKL. With 1 base removed from V and 0 bases from J, the gap between germline ends came to 16 bases. The CDR3 has 18 amino acids. Findings of the study overall: Expanded graft clones, several hundred of them, were reportedly the source of alpha-beta T cells about two months after transplant. Newly generated T cells supplied most T-cell counts and diversity one year post-transplant.

Specimen: PBMCs, collected before TCRalphabeta/CD19-depleted stem cell transplant. The sequence was collected from a girl under three years old with combined immunodeficiency, due to receive a stem cell transplant. The chain uses TRBV4-1 and TRBJ2-1, with D possibly called TRBD1 or TRBD2 (5 bases each). CDR3 in amino acids: CASSQVIPRGNSYNEQFF. The DNA of the CDR3 is TGCGCCAGCAGCCAAGTAATTCCGAGGGGAAACTCCTACAATGAGCAGTTCTTC.